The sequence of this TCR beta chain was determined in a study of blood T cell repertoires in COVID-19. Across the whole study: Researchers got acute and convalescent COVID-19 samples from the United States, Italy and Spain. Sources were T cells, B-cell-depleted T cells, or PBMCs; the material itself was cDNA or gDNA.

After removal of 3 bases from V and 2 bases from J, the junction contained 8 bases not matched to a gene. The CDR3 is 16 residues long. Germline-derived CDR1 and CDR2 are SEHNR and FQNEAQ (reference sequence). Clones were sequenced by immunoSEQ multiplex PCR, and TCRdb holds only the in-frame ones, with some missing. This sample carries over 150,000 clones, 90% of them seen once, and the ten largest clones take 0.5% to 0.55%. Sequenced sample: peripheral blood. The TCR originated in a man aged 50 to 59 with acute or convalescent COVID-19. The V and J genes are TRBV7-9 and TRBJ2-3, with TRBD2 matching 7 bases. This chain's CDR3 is CASSFQASGDTDTQYF. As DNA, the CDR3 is TGTGCCAGCAGCTTCCAGGCTAGCGGAGACACAGATACGCAGTATTTT.